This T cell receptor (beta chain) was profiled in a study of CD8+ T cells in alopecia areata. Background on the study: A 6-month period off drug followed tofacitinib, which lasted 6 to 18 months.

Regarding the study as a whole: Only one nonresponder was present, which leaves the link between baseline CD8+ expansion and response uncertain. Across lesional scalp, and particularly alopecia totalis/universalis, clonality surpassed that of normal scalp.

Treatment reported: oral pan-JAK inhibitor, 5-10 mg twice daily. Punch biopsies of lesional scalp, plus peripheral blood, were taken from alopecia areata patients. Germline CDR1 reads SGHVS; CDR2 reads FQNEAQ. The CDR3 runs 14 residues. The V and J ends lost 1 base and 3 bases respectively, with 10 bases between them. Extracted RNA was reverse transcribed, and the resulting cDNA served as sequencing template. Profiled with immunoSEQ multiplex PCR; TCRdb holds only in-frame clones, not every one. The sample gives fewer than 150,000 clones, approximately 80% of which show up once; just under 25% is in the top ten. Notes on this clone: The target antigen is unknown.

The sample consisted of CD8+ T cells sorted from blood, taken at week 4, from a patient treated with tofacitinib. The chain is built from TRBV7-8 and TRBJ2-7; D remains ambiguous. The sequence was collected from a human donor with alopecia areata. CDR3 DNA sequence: TGTGCCAGCAGCTTAGGGGCCCGCGGCTACGAGCAGTACTTC. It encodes CASSLGARGYEQYF.